These T cell receptor beta chains were read from a single sample in a study of blood T cell repertoires in COVID-19. Repertoires were generated with immunoSEQ multiplex PCR, while TCRdb's copy carries only in-frame clones and drops some. The sample records 350,000 to 400,000 clones, more than 75% being singletons. The sequencing input was PBMCs or T cells enriched from blood (not recorded which). All receptors come from a woman in her twenties or thirties with acute COVID-19. The CDR3 runs from the conserved cysteine through the conserved F or W. The order of the fields is J gene, V gene, CDR3 length, clone size, D gene, CDR3 protein, CDR3 DNA. D genes are given only for firm matches. Size is stated for part of the rows, as once, few or many counts, or as a class when the clone is expanded.

j_call: TRBJ1-5
v_call: TRBV7-2
cdr3_length: 15
clone_size: NA
d_call: NA
cdr3_aa: CASSLATGSYQPQHF
cdr3_nt: TGTGCCAGCAGCTTGGCTACAGGGAGTTATCAGCCCCAGCATTTT

j_call: TRBJ1-2
v_call: TRBV6-1
cdr3_length: 15
clone_size: NA
d_call: TRBD1
cdr3_aa: CASSDAGGGGYGYTF
cdr3_nt: TGTGCCAGCAGTGACGCAGGGGGCGGGGGCTATGGCTACACCTTC

j_call: TRBJ1-3
v_call: TRBV9
cdr3_length: 18
clone_size: NA
d_call: TRBD1
cdr3_aa: CASSGGHRQGSFGNTIYF
cdr3_nt: TGTGCCAGCAGCGGAGGCCATAGACAGGGGTCATTTGGAAACACCATATATTTT

j_call: TRBJ1-1
v_call: TRBV13
cdr3_length: 12
clone_size: NA
d_call: TRBD1
cdr3_aa: CASSLTGGEAFF
cdr3_nt: TGTGCCAGCAGTTTAACAGGGGGTGAAGCTTTCTTT

j_call: TRBJ1-1
v_call: TRBV21-1
cdr3_length: 14
clone_size: NA
d_call: NA
cdr3_aa: CASKFIHGGTEAFF
cdr3_nt: TGTGCCAGCAAGTTTATTCACGGCGGCACTGAAGCTTTCTTT

j_call: TRBJ2-3
v_call: TRBV5-4
cdr3_length: 15
clone_size: NA
d_call: TRBD1
cdr3_aa: CASSDWTGSTDTQYF
cdr3_nt: TGTGCCAGCAGCGACTGGACAGGGAGCACAGATACGCAGTATTTT

j_call: TRBJ2-7
v_call: TRBV10-3
cdr3_length: 12
clone_size: NA
d_call: NA
cdr3_aa: CAISESQYEQYF
cdr3_nt: TGTGCCATCAGTGAGTCTCAGTACGAGCAGTACTTC

j_call: TRBJ2-7
v_call: TRBV3-1/TRBV3-2
cdr3_length: 14
clone_size: NA
d_call: TRBD1
cdr3_aa: CASSPGTAFHEQYF
cdr3_nt: TGTGCCAGCAGCCCAGGGACAGCTTTTCACGAGCAGTACTTC

j_call: TRBJ2-1
v_call: TRBV18
cdr3_length: 12
clone_size: NA
d_call: NA
cdr3_aa: CASSPSGVEQFF
cdr3_nt: TGTGCCAGCTCACCATCGGGGGTGGAGCAGTTCTTC

j_call: TRBJ2-4
v_call: TRBV5-1
cdr3_length: 16
clone_size: NA
d_call: TRBD2
cdr3_aa: CASSSDLAGGLNIQYF
cdr3_nt: TGCGCCAGCAGCTCTGATCTAGCGGGGGGCCTAAACATTCAGTACTTC

j_call: TRBJ1-2
v_call: TRBV6-5
cdr3_length: 15
clone_size: NA
d_call: TRBD1
cdr3_aa: CASSYSTGFIYGYTF
cdr3_nt: TGTGCCAGCAGTTACTCGACAGGGTTTATCTATGGCTACACCTTC

j_call: TRBJ1-1
v_call: TRBV24-1
cdr3_length: 16
clone_size: once
d_call: NA
cdr3_aa: CATSSSEGRGRTEAFF
cdr3_nt: TGTGCCACCAGTTCGTCAGAAGGGCGGGGTCGGACTGAAGCTTTCTTT

j_call: TRBJ1-2
v_call: TRBV6-1
cdr3_length: 15
clone_size: NA
d_call: TRBD1
cdr3_aa: CASSEAWQGAYGYTF
cdr3_nt: TGTGCCAGCAGTGAAGCGTGGCAGGGGGCCTATGGCTACACCTTC

j_call: TRBJ2-7
v_call: TRBV12-5
cdr3_length: 12
clone_size: NA
d_call: NA
cdr3_aa: CASGEIRGEQYF
cdr3_nt: TGTGCTAGTGGTGAGATTAGGGGCGAGCAGTACTTC

j_call: TRBJ2-7
v_call: TRBV6-5
cdr3_length: 13
clone_size: NA
d_call: TRBD1
cdr3_aa: CASMRDRGYEQYF
cdr3_nt: TGTGCCAGCATGCGGGACAGGGGTTACGAGCAGTACTTC

j_call: TRBJ1-2
v_call: TRBV27
cdr3_length: 16
clone_size: NA
d_call: NA
cdr3_aa: CASSFPPPTGDYGYTF
cdr3_nt: TGTGCCAGCAGTTTTCCCCCCCCTACCGGGGACTATGGCTACACCTTC

j_call: TRBJ1-2
v_call: TRBV4-1
cdr3_length: 17
clone_size: NA
d_call: TRBD1
cdr3_aa: CASSQEGWTGGSHGYTF
cdr3_nt: TGCGCCAGCAGCCAAGAAGGATGGACAGGGGGCTCTCATGGCTACACCTTC

j_call: TRBJ2-7
v_call: TRBV25-1
cdr3_length: 13
clone_size: many
d_call: NA
cdr3_aa: CASSEYYADEQYF
cdr3_nt: TGTGCCAGCAGTGAATATTACGCGGACGAGCAGTACTTC

j_call: TRBJ1-5
v_call: TRBV2
cdr3_length: 14
clone_size: few
d_call: NA
cdr3_aa: CASSEARGNQPQHF
cdr3_nt: TGTGCCAGCAGTGAAGCCAGGGGTAACCAGCCCCAGCATTTT

j_call: TRBJ2-7
v_call: TRBV1
cdr3_length: 14
clone_size: NA
d_call: NA
cdr3_aa: CTSFRASGGNEQYF
cdr3_nt: TGCACCAGCTTCCGGGCTAGCGGGGGCAACGAGCAGTACTTC

j_call: TRBJ2-1
v_call: TRBV19
cdr3_length: 15
clone_size: NA
d_call: NA
cdr3_aa: CASKKGITSLHEQFF
cdr3_nt: TGTGCCAGTAAAAAGGGTATCACTAGCTTGCATGAGCAGTTCTTC

j_call: TRBJ2-2
v_call: TRBV5-8
cdr3_length: 18
clone_size: NA
d_call: TRBD1
cdr3_aa: CASSVGNRDRRSTGELFF
cdr3_nt: TGTGCCAGCAGTGTAGGGAACCGGGACAGGAGGAGTACCGGGGAGCTGTTTTTT

j_call: TRBJ1-1
v_call: TRBV5-1
cdr3_length: 16
clone_size: NA
d_call: NA
cdr3_aa: CASSLRQGPLGPEAFF
cdr3_nt: TGCGCCAGCAGCTTAAGGCAGGGGCCACTGGGACCTGAAGCTTTCTTT

j_call: TRBJ1-4
v_call: TRBV9
cdr3_length: 14
clone_size: NA
d_call: NA
cdr3_aa: CASSAPGTNEKLFF
cdr3_nt: TGTGCCAGCAGCGCCCCCGGTACTAATGAAAAACTGTTTTTT

j_call: TRBJ1-6
v_call: TRBV21-1
cdr3_length: 15
clone_size: NA
d_call: NA
cdr3_aa: CASSTGGRSGRALHF
cdr3_nt: TGTGCCAGCAGTACAGGGGGCAGATCGGGTCGGGCCCTCCACTTT

j_call: TRBJ2-3
v_call: TRBV2
cdr3_length: 14
clone_size: NA
d_call: TRBD1
cdr3_aa: CASRRQGGTDTQYF
cdr3_nt: TGTGCCAGCAGGCGACAGGGGGGAACAGATACGCAGTATTTT

j_call: TRBJ2-3
v_call: TRBV24-1
cdr3_length: 16
clone_size: NA
d_call: TRBD2
cdr3_aa: CATSDPSGGSTDTQYF
cdr3_nt: TGTGCCACCAGTGATCCGAGCGGGGGGAGCACAGATACGCAGTATTTT

j_call: TRBJ2-3
v_call: TRBV19
cdr3_length: 15
clone_size: NA
d_call: TRBD2
cdr3_aa: CASTDRGGLADTQYF
cdr3_nt: TGTGCCAGTACCGATCGGGGGGGGCTGGCAGATACGCAGTATTTT

j_call: TRBJ2-3
v_call: TRBV3-1/TRBV3-2
cdr3_length: 15
clone_size: NA
d_call: TRBD1
cdr3_aa: CASSQGDRATDTQYF
cdr3_nt: TGTGCCAGCAGCCAGGGGGACAGGGCTACAGATACGCAGTATTTT

j_call: TRBJ1-2
v_call: TRBV24-1
cdr3_length: 14
clone_size: once
d_call: TRBD1
cdr3_aa: CATSDPQGTYGYTF
cdr3_nt: TGTGCCACCAGTGACCCACAGGGGACGTATGGCTACACCTTC

j_call: TRBJ1-4
v_call: TRBV7-2
cdr3_length: 15
clone_size: once
d_call: NA
cdr3_aa: CASSSGHQGGEKLFF
cdr3_nt: TGTGCCAGCAGTTCCGGGCATCAGGGAGGGGAAAAACTGTTTTTT

j_call: TRBJ2-4
v_call: TRBV7-8
cdr3_length: 14
clone_size: NA
d_call: NA
cdr3_aa: CASSLGPPKNIQYF
cdr3_nt: TGTGCCAGCAGCTTAGGGCCGCCAAAAAACATTCAGTACTTC

j_call: TRBJ1-2
v_call: TRBV4-2
cdr3_length: 16
clone_size: once
d_call: NA
cdr3_aa: CASSQDWFRGELGYTF
cdr3_nt: TGTGCCAGCAGCCAAGACTGGTTCCGGGGGGAGCTTGGCTACACCTTC

j_call: TRBJ2-7
v_call: TRBV12-3/TRBV12-4
cdr3_length: 13
clone_size: once
d_call: NA
cdr3_aa: CASSSPGTLEQYF
cdr3_nt: TGTGCCAGCAGTAGCCCTGGGACTCTGGAGCAGTACTTC

j_call: TRBJ1-2
v_call: TRBV6-5
cdr3_length: 15
clone_size: NA
d_call: NA
cdr3_aa: CASSYSGRAGYGYTF
cdr3_nt: TGTGCCAGCAGTTACTCCGGCAGGGCAGGCTATGGCTACACCTTC

j_call: TRBJ2-7
v_call: TRBV1
cdr3_length: 16
clone_size: NA
d_call: NA
cdr3_aa: CTSSQGSRRGDYEQYF
cdr3_nt: TGCACCAGCAGCCAAGGATCAAGGCGGGGGGACTACGAGCAGTACTTC

j_call: TRBJ2-3
v_call: TRBV7-3
cdr3_length: 15
clone_size: NA
d_call: NA
cdr3_aa: CASSPVGGTPDTQYF
cdr3_nt: TGTGCCAGCAGCCCCGTCGGGGGTACGCCAGATACGCAGTATTTT

j_call: TRBJ1-2
v_call: TRBV24-1
cdr3_length: 15
clone_size: NA
d_call: TRBD1
cdr3_aa: CATSDSTDRDLVYTF
cdr3_nt: TGTGCCACCAGTGATTCGACGGACAGGGATCTTGTCTACACCTTC

j_call: TRBJ2-7
v_call: TRBV10-3
cdr3_length: 13
clone_size: NA
d_call: NA
cdr3_aa: CAISVEGRNEQYF
cdr3_nt: TGTGCCATCAGTGTGGAAGGGAGAAACGAGCAGTACTTC

j_call: TRBJ1-5
v_call: TRBV5-8
cdr3_length: 16
clone_size: NA
d_call: TRBD1
cdr3_aa: CASSLDTGGRGQPQHF
cdr3_nt: TGTGCCAGCAGCTTGGATACAGGGGGCAGGGGACAGCCCCAGCATTTT

j_call: TRBJ2-3
v_call: TRBV12-5
cdr3_length: 16
clone_size: NA
d_call: TRBD2
cdr3_aa: CASGLAWTSDPDTQYF
cdr3_nt: TGTGCTAGTGGTTTGGCATGGACTAGCGACCCAGATACGCAGTATTTT

j_call: TRBJ2-2
v_call: TRBV3-1/TRBV3-2
cdr3_length: 16
clone_size: NA
d_call: TRBD2
cdr3_aa: CASSRGLAGGTGELFF
cdr3_nt: TGTGCCAGCAGCCGGGGACTAGCGGGGGGGACCGGGGAGCTGTTTTTT

j_call: TRBJ2-2
v_call: TRBV15
cdr3_length: 15
clone_size: NA
d_call: TRBD2
cdr3_aa: CATSISGGIGGELFF
cdr3_nt: TGTGCCACCAGCATAAGCGGGGGAATAGGCGGGGAGCTGTTTTTT

j_call: TRBJ1-5
v_call: TRBV10-2
cdr3_length: 15
clone_size: NA
d_call: TRBD1
cdr3_aa: CASSGRTGGTEPQHF
cdr3_nt: TGCGCCAGTAGTGGTAGGACAGGGGGCACGGAGCCCCAGCATTTT

j_call: TRBJ1-2
v_call: TRBV29-1
cdr3_length: 13
clone_size: NA
d_call: NA
cdr3_aa: CSVEGGANYGYTF
cdr3_nt: TGCAGCGTTGAGGGGGGTGCGAACTATGGCTACACCTTC

j_call: TRBJ2-7
v_call: TRBV7-9
cdr3_length: 11
clone_size: NA
d_call: NA
cdr3_aa: CASSHPGEQYF
cdr3_nt: TGTGCCAGCAGCCACCCCGGCGAGCAGTACTTC

j_call: TRBJ2-5
v_call: TRBV29-1
cdr3_length: 13
clone_size: NA
d_call: TRBD1
cdr3_aa: CSARTGGAETQYF
cdr3_nt: TGCAGCGCAAGGACAGGGGGCGCGGAGACCCAGTACTTC

j_call: TRBJ2-3
v_call: TRBV30
cdr3_length: 16
clone_size: NA
d_call: TRBD2
cdr3_aa: CAWSPGLAESTDTQYF
cdr3_nt: TGTGCCTGGAGTCCGGGACTAGCGGAGAGCACAGATACGCAGTATTTT

j_call: TRBJ1-2
v_call: TRBV28
cdr3_length: 12
clone_size: NA
d_call: NA
cdr3_aa: CASSLRAYGYTF
cdr3_nt: TGTGCCAGCAGTTTAAGAGCGTATGGCTACACCTTC

j_call: TRBJ1-1
v_call: TRBV19
cdr3_length: 14
clone_size: NA
d_call: NA
cdr3_aa: CASSSPGVDTEAFF
cdr3_nt: TGTGCCAGTAGTAGCCCCGGGGTGGACACTGAAGCTTTCTTT

j_call: TRBJ1-1
v_call: TRBV5-1
cdr3_length: 15
clone_size: NA
d_call: NA
cdr3_aa: CASSHNAGGNTEAFF
cdr3_nt: TGCGCCAGCAGCCACAATGCTGGTGGGAACACTGAAGCTTTCTTT

j_call: TRBJ2-3
v_call: TRBV7-2
cdr3_length: 13
clone_size: few
d_call: NA
cdr3_aa: CASSLALTDTQYF
cdr3_nt: TGTGCCAGCAGCTTAGCCCTAACAGATACGCAGTATTTT

j_call: TRBJ2-7
v_call: TRBV20-1
cdr3_length: 15
clone_size: NA
d_call: TRBD2
cdr3_aa: CSASSSGAPPREQYF
cdr3_nt: TGCAGTGCTAGTTCTAGCGGGGCCCCCCCGAGGGAGCAGTACTTC

j_call: TRBJ1-4
v_call: TRBV14
cdr3_length: 19
clone_size: NA
d_call: TRBD1
cdr3_aa: CASSRWTGITLATNEKLFF
cdr3_nt: TGTGCCAGCAGCCGTTGGACAGGGATAACTTTGGCAACTAATGAAAAACTGTTTTTT

j_call: TRBJ1-6
v_call: TRBV2
cdr3_length: 14
clone_size: NA
d_call: NA
cdr3_aa: CASSGGADNSPLHF
cdr3_nt: TGTGCCAGCAGCGGGGGGGCTGATAATTCACCCCTCCACTTT

j_call: TRBJ1-2
v_call: TRBV28
cdr3_length: 13
clone_size: NA
d_call: NA
cdr3_aa: CASRRDPNYGYTF
cdr3_nt: TGTGCCAGCAGGCGGGACCCAAACTATGGCTACACCTTC

j_call: TRBJ2-1
v_call: TRBV5-1
cdr3_length: 17
clone_size: NA
d_call: NA
cdr3_aa: CASSLGRASLTRDEQFF
cdr3_nt: TGCGCCAGCAGCTTGGGCAGGGCAAGCCTGACGCGCGATGAGCAGTTCTTC

j_call: TRBJ1-6
v_call: TRBV3-1/TRBV3-2
cdr3_length: 15
clone_size: NA
d_call: TRBD1
cdr3_aa: CASSRQGGSNSPLHF
cdr3_nt: TGTGCCAGCAGCCGACAGGGGGGAAGCAATTCACCCCTCCACTTT

j_call: TRBJ1-2
v_call: TRBV2
cdr3_length: 12
clone_size: NA
d_call: NA
cdr3_aa: CASSVEVSGYTF
cdr3_nt: TGTGCCAGCAGTGTTGAGGTTTCTGGCTACACCTTC

j_call: TRBJ1-2
v_call: TRBV11-2
cdr3_length: 12
clone_size: NA
d_call: NA
cdr3_aa: CASSGGRSGYTF
cdr3_nt: TGTGCCAGCAGCGGCGGGCGCTCAGGCTACACCTTC